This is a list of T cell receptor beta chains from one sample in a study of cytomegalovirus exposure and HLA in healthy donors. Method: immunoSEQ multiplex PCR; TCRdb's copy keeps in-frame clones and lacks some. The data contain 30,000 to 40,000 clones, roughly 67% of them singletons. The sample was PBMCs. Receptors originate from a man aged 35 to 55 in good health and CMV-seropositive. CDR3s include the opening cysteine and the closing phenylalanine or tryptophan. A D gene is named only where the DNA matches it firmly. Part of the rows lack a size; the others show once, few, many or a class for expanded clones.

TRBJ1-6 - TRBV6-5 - TGTGCCAGCAGTTACAGACACAATTCACCCCTCCACTTT CASSYRHNSPLHF
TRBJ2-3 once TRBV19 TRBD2 TGTGCCAGTACCCCCCCGGGGCGGGGGGCGACAGATACGCAGTATTTT CASTPPGRGATDTQYF
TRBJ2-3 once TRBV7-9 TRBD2 TGTGCCAGCAGCTCGGGACTAGCGGGTAGCACAGATACGCAGTATTTT CASSSGLAGSTDTQYF
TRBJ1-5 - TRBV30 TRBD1 TGTGCCTGGAGTACGGGGACAGGGTATAGCCAGCCCCAGCATTTT CAWSTGTGYSQPQHF
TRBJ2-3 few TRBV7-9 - TGTGCCAGCAGCCCCCCGGAGAGGACAGATACGCAGTATTTT CASSPPERTDTQYF
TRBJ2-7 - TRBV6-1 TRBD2 TGTGCCAGCAGTGCACTAGCGGGTTCTCCCTACGAGCAGTACTTC CASSALAGSPYEQYF
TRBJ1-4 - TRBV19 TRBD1 TGTGCCAGTAGTATGACAGGGGTAGACGAAAAACTGTTTTTT CASSMTGVDEKLFF
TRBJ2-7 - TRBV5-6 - TGTGCCAGCAGCTTGAGGCCGCTTTGGGGCAGATCCTACGAGCAGTACTTC CASSLRPLWGRSYEQYF
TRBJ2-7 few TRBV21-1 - TGTGCCAGCAGCAAACGGAGGACAGTTACCTACGAGCAGTACTTC CASSKRRTVTYEQYF
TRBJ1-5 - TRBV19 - TGTGCCAGGAGACTAGGACAGCCCCAGCATTTT CARRLGQPQHF
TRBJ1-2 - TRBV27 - TGTGCCAGCAGTTTCGGGGGGAGTAACTATGGCTACACCTTC CASSFGGSNYGYTF
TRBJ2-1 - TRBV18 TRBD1 TGTGCCAGCTCACGGGCTCCCCGGACAGGGGGTGTCAATGAGCAGTTCTTC CASSRAPRTGGVNEQFF
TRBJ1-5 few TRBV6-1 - TGTGCCAGCACTTGGACAGTAAATCAGCCCCAGCATTTT CASTWTVNQPQHF
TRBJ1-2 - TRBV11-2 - TGTGCCAGCAGCTTAGATCACGGGAATGGCTACACCTTC CASSLDHGNGYTF
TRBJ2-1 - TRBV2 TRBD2 TGTGCCAGCAGTGAAGCGGGCACTAGCGGGGGGCGTTATGATGAGCAGTTCTTC CASSEAGTSGGRYDEQFF
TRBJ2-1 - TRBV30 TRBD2 TGTGCCTGGAGTGTATTCGGGGGGAGATACAATGAGCAGTTCTTC CAWSVFGGRYNEQFF
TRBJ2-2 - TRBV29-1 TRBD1 TGCAGCGTAACCGGGACAGTTAACACCGGGGAGCTGTTTTTT CSVTGTVNTGELFF
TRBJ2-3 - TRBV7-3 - TGTGCCAGCAGCTTAATGGCGCGGAGCACAGATACGCAGTATTTT CASSLMARSTDTQYF
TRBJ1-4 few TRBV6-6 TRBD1 TGTGCCAGCAGACCGGGACAGGGACAAAATGAAAAACTGTTTTTT CASRPGQGQNEKLFF
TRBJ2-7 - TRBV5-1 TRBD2 TGCGCCAGCACCGGGACTAGCGGGCGCGAGCAGTACTTC CASTGTSGREQYF
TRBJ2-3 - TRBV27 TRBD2 TGTGCCAGCTTCGGGGGGGGGTCCCGCTTGGATACGCAGTATTTT CASFGGGSRLDTQYF
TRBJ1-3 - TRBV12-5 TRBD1 TGTGCTAGTGGTGGGTTCCCCGGGACAGGGGTCGGAAACACCATATATTTT CASGGFPGTGVGNTIYF
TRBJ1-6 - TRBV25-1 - TGTGCCAGCAGTGATGTTGGCCATTCACCCCTCCACTTT CASSDVGHSPLHF
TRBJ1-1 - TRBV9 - TGTGCCAGCAGCCTCTCGGGGGGCAGCACTGAAGCTTTCTTT CASSLSGGSTEAFF
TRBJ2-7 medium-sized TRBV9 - TGTGCCAGCAGCGTAGCGCCAGGGATGGGCTACGAGCAGTACTTC CASSVAPGMGYEQYF
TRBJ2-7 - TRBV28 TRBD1 TGTGCCAGCAGTTTAACCCTGACAGGGGGCCAAACCTACGAGCAGTACTTC CASSLTLTGGQTYEQYF
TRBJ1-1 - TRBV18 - TGTGCCAGCTCATCAACCATCGAAACAGCGGGCTCTGAAGCTTTCTTT CASSSTIETAGSEAFF
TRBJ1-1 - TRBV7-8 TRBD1 TGTGCCAGCAGCTTTGCAGGGGGCACTGAAGCTTTCTTT CASSFAGGTEAFF
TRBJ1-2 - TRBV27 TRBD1 TGTGCCAGCAGTGCCGGGACAGGGCCCTTGGGCGATGGCTACACCTTC CASSAGTGPLGDGYTF
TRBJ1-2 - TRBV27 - TGTGCCAGCAGTCCCCCCGGGTACACCCATAACTATGGCTACACCTTC CASSPPGYTHNYGYTF
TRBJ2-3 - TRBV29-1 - TGCAGCGTCGAGCTGGCCACAGATGCGCAGTATTTT CSVELATDAQYF
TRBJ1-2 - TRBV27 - TGTGCCAGCAGTGACAGCTATGGCTACACCTTC CASSDSYGYTF
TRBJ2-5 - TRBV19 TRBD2 TGTGCCAGTAGTATCGGGGGGGCTCAAGAGAGGACCCAGTACTTC CASSIGGAQERTQYF
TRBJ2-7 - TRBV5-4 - TGTGCCAGCAGCTTGGCTTGGGCACCCTACGAGCAGTACTTC CASSLAWAPYEQYF
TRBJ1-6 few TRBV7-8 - TGTGCCAGCAGCTTAGAGGGAGGGATTAGCTCCTATAATTCACCCCTCCACTTT CASSLEGGISSYNSPLHF
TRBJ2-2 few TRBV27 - TGTGCCAGCAGTCCCCTGACCGGGGAGCTGTTTTTT CASSPLTGELFF
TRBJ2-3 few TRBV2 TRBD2 TGTGCCAGCAAGGGAAGCGGGGCTAGCACAGATACGCAGTATTTT CASKGSGASTDTQYF
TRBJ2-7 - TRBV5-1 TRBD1 TGCGCCAGCAGCTGGGACGACAGGGGGTACGAGCAGTACTTC CASSWDDRGYEQYF
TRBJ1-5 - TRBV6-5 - TGTGCCAGCAGCCTCGGGAGGGCAAGCAATCAGCCCCAGCATTTT CASSLGRASNQPQHF
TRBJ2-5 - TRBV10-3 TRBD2 TGTGCCATCGCGGAACTAGCGGGGGAAGAGACCCAGTACTTC CAIAELAGEETQYF
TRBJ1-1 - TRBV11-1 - TGTGCCAGCAGCTTAGATGAGTTCGTCACTGAAGCTTTCTTT CASSLDEFVTEAFF
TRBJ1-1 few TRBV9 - TGTGCCAGCAGCGTAGGGGGGGAGAACACTGAAGCTTTCTTT CASSVGGENTEAFF
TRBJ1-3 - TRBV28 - TGTGCCAGCAGTACACCCGGGTCGCAATCGTCTGGAAACACCATATATTTT CASSTPGSQSSGNTIYF
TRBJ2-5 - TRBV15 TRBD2 TGTGCCACCAGCGGGACTAGCGGGGGGAATTCCTACCAAGAGACCCAGTACTTC CATSGTSGGNSYQETQYF
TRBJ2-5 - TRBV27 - TGTGCCAGCAGTTTTTATTCGGCGGGGACGGGGACCCAGTACTTC CASSFYSAGTGTQYF
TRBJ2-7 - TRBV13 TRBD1 TGTGCCAGCAGCCCCCGGGACAGGGCCTACGAGCAGTACTTC CASSPRDRAYEQYF
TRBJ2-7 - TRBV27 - TGTGCCAGCAGTTCCGGGGCGGGGATCTACGAGCAGTACTTC CASSSGAGIYEQYF
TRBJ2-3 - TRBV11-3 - TGTGCCAGCAGCTTAAGGTCAGGGGGACTAGTGGATACGCAGTATTTT CASSLRSGGLVDTQYF
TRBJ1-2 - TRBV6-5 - TGTGCCAGCACAAATCCGGGGAGCTATGGCTACACCTTC CASTNPGSYGYTF
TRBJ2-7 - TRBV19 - TGTGCCAGTAGTGGGATGGACAGTGCCGGGGTTGAGCAGTACTTC CASSGMDSAGVEQYF
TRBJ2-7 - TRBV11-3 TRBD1 TGTGCCAGCAGCTTATCGACAGGGGGCGGTGAGCAGTACTTC CASSLSTGGGEQYF
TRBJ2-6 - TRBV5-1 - TGCGCCAGCAGAACAGGGAATTCCCCTGGGGCCAACGTCCTGACTTTC CASRTGNSPGANVLTF
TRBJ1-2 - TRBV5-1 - TGCGCCAGCAGCTTTGAACAGAGCTATGGCTACACCTTC CASSFEQSYGYTF
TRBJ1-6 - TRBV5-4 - TGTGCCAGCAGCGCCGAGGGGGGGAATAATTCACCCCTCCACTTT CASSAEGGNNSPLHF
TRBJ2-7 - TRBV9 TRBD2 TGTGCCAGCAGCGTAGGAGGGCTAGCGGGGCTCGGGGTCGAGCAGTACTTC CASSVGGLAGLGVEQYF
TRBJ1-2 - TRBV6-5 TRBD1 TGTGCCAGCAGTTATGGCGGGACAGAGTCGAATGGCTACACCTTC CASSYGGTESNGYTF
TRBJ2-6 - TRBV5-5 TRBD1 TGTGCCAGCAGCCTAGACAGGGGGGACGTCCTGACTTTC CASSLDRGDVLTF
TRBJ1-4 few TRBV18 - TGTGCCAGCTCACCAGGGCAGGGCTGGAATGAAAAACTGTTTTTT CASSPGQGWNEKLFF
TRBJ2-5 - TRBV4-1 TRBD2 TGCGCCAGCAGCCAAGGACTCCCGGGGGGGGGCAAATGGGAGACCCAGTACTTC CASSQGLPGGGKWETQYF